Listed here are 29 T cell receptor beta chains from one sample, sequenced in a study of T cell responses to AZD1222 COVID-19 vaccine. The data were produced by immunoSEQ multiplex PCR, yet TCRdb's version contains in-frame clones alone and is incomplete. Of 100,000 to 150,000 clones listed, 90% are singletons. The sequences come from peripheral blood, collected on day 0 of MenACWY control vaccination. These receptors were collected from an adult in good health.

The chain employs TRBV7-7 and TRBJ2-5; TRBD2 matches at 13 bases. Trimming at V came to 5 bases and at J to 7 bases, leaving 13 bases not matched to a gene. The CDR3 loop spans 17 amino acids. CDR1 is SSHAT, CDR2 FNYEAQ, per germline (reference sequence). CDR3 in DNA: TGTGCCAGCAGCCCAAAGGGGTGGACTAGCGGGAGCGGGACCCAGTACTTC. Translating it yields CASSPKGWTSGSGTQYF. The full variable domain, in which reference TRBV7-7 and TRBJ2-5 provide the parts outside the CDR3, is GAGVSQSPRYKVTKRGQDVTLRCDPISSHATLYWYQQALGQGPEFLTYFNYEAQPDKSGLPSDRFSAERPEGSISTLTIQRTEQRDSAMYRCASSPKGWTSGSGTQYFGPGTRLLVL.

V usage is TRBV7-3 and J usage is TRBJ2-1, with D uncertain. This CDR3 has 14 amino acids. Germline CDR1 SGHTA, CDR2 FQGTGA. Trimming took off 2 bases at V and 9 bases at J, with 14 bases between the two ends. CDR3: CASSLQAGRSEQFF. DNA of the CDR3: TGTGCCAGCAGCTTACAAGCTGGCCGGAGTGAGCAGTTCTTC.

V and J are TRBV7-3 and TRBJ1-4, with no clear D. Trimming shortened V by 7 bases and J by 8 bases, and 11 bases separated the two germline ends. Germline CDR1 and CDR2: SGHTA and FQGTGA. The CDR3 is 12 residues long. CDR3 nucleotides: TGTGCCAGCACCATTAGGGAGGAAAAACTGTTTTTT. Protein sequence: CASTIREEKLFF.

This chain joins TRBV11-3 and TRBJ2-7, with D hard to call. The CDR3 extends over 8 amino acids. Germline V gene sequence: CDR1 SGHNT, CDR2 YENEEA. The CDR3 region has the DNA TGTGCCAGCAGCTACCTTTGTGTC. Translating it yields CASSYLCV.

The chain joins TRBV7-9 to TRBJ1-1; 7 bases map to TRBD1. Germline V lookup: CDR1 SEHNR, CDR2 FQNEAQ (reference sequence). The V segment lost 7 bases and the J segment 0 bases; nucleotides outside the gene matches: 5. This CDR3 has 14 amino acids. CDR3 loop: CASTGQRMNTEAFF. CDR3 sequence (DNA): TGTGCCAGCACGGGACAGAGAATGAACACTGAAGCTTTCTTT.

The chain combines TRBV21-1 with TRBJ2-6; the D call of TRBD1 is as the table states it, not checked on the DNA. TRBV21-1 is listed as a pseudogene. This CDR3 is 18 amino acids long. CDR3 nucleotides: TGTGCCAGCAGCAAAGCCCGGGACAGCAACTCTGGGGCCAACGTCCTGACTTTC. Translation gives CASSKARDSNSGANVLTF.

The V call is TRBV18, the J call TRBJ2-2, with TRBD1 identical over 7 bases. This CDR3 has 16 amino acids. V lost 3 bases, J lost 5 bases, and 9 bases stayed unmatched. Per the germline V gene, CDR1 is KGHSH and CDR2 is LQKENI. For the CDR3, the DNA is TGTGCCAGCTCACCCCGACGAGACAGGGTAACCGGGGAGCTGTTTTTT. This sequence encodes CASSPRRDRVTGELFF. Full variable domain (rest looked up from reference TRBV18 and TRBJ2-2): NAGVMQNPRHLVRRRGQEARLRCSPMKGHSHVYWYRQLPEEGLKFMVYLQKENIIDESGMPKERFSAEFPKEGPSILRIQQVVRGDSAAYFCASSPRRDRVTGELFFGEGSRLTVL.

This chain uses TRBV2 with TRBJ2-2; possible D gene TRBD1, 5 bases. This CDR3 contains 15 residues. Per germline, CDR1 SNHLY and CDR2 FYNNEI. Trimming stripped 6 bases from V and 0 bases from J, with 11 bases between. The CDR3 loop reads CASRPTEANTGELFF. The CDR3, as DNA: TGTGCCAGCAGACCGACAGAAGCGAACACCGGGGAGCTGTTTTTT. The full variable domain, with the rest looked up from reference TRBV2 and TRBJ2-2, is EPEVTQTPSHQVTQMGQEVILRCVPISNHLYFYWYRQILGQKVEFLVSFYNNEISEKSEIFDDQFSVERPDGSNFTLKIRSTKLEDSAMYFCASRPTEANTGELFFGEGSRLTVL.

The sample holds one count of this clone. The chain combines TRBV12-3 or TRBV12-4 with TRBJ2-3; D unresolved. The CDR3 loop spans 12 amino acids. V lost 6 bases and J lost 6, with 10 bases in between. The chain's CDR3 is CASSFAWDTQYF. As DNA, the CDR3 is TGTGCCAGCAGCTTCGCGTGGGATACGCAGTATTTT.

CDR3 sequence: CASRQGLQETQYF. For the CDR3, the DNA is TGTGCCAGCAGACAGGGACTCCAAGAGACCCAGTACTTC. This chain joins TRBV12-3 or TRBV12-4 and TRBJ2-5, with D perhaps matching TRBD1 or TRBD2 (6 bases each). The CDR3 loop spans 13 amino acids. The V gene lost 6 bases and the J gene lost 1 base, with 9 bases spanning the gap.

The chain has TRBV6-6 and TRBJ2-7; TRBD2 is a possible D gene (6 bases). Trimming stripped 9 bases from V and 7 bases from J, with 25 bases between. The CDR3 has 15 amino acids. Germline CDR1 reads MNHNY; CDR2 reads SVGAGI (reference sequence). CDR3 nucleotides: TGTGCCAGTATCCGGGACTCTATGTCGTCCGGGGAGCAGTACTTC. As protein: CASIRDSMSSGEQYF.

The chain combines TRBV11-3 with TRBJ2-7; D ambiguous. This CDR3 spans 17 amino acids. V was trimmed by 1 base and J by 3 bases, leaving 19 bases between them. CDR1 is SGHNT and CDR2 is YENEEA in the germline V gene. Here the CDR3 reads CASSLAPPDTDVYEQYV. CDR3 DNA: TGTGCCAGCAGCTTAGCCCCCCCTGATACGGACGTCTACGAGCAGTACGTC.

This clone came up a few times. The chain carries TRBV5-4 and TRBJ1-6, with 7 bases lining up with TRBD1. This CDR3 is 15 amino acids long. The ends lost 4 bases at V and 4 bases at J; junction bases unmatched: 5. Looked up from germline, CDR1 is SGHNT and CDR2 is YYREEE (reference sequence). In DNA form, the CDR3 reads TGTGCCAGCAGCCCTGGACAGGAGTATAATTCACCCCTCCACTTT. Its protein is CASSPGQEYNSPLHF. Combining the CDR3 with reference TRBV5-4 and TRBJ1-6 gives the whole variable domain ETGVTQSPTHLIKTRGQQVTLRCSSQSGHNTVSWYQQALGQGPQFIFQYYREEENGRGNFPPRFSGLQFPNYSSELNVNALELDDSALYLCASSPGQEYNSPLHFGNGTRLTVT.

This chain uses TRBV6-6 with TRBJ2-5, with D tentatively TRBD2 (5 bases). The CDR3 is 16 amino acids. Germline CDR1 MNHNY, CDR2 SVGAGI (reference sequence). The V and J ends lost 6 bases and 5 bases respectively, with 22 bases between them. As DNA, the CDR3 is TGTGCCAGCAGCGTAGGTGGACTCTTGACGGAGGAGACCCAGTACTTC. Residues: CASSVGGLLTEETQYF.

Only a few counts were recorded for this clone. The CDR3 DNA reads as TGTGCCAGCAGTTATGGACAGGGGGATCAAAAACTGTTTTTT. Protein product: CASSYGQGDQKLFF. The J gene is TRBJ1-4, the V gene TRBV7-8; 10 positions agree with TRBD1. The CDR3 has 14 residues. Unmatched junction bases numbered 7, after V lost 6 bases and J lost 9 bases. Germline CDR1 SGHVS, CDR2 FQNEAQ.

A few counts support this clone. V and J are TRBV9 and TRBJ2-7; a possible D gene is TRBD1 (6 bases). CDR1 is SGDLS, CDR2 YYNGEE, per germline. V lost 3 bases to trimming and J lost 6 bases, with 13 bases between them. The CDR3 has 13 residues. CDR3 in DNA: TGTGCCAGCAGCGAGAGACAGGCTAGCGAGCAGTACTTC. Translating gives CASSERQASEQYF.

Written as DNA, the CDR3 is TGCAGTGCTAGTACTAGCGGACTCTACGAGCAGTACTTC. Its protein is CSASTSGLYEQYF. V gene TRBV20-1 combines with J gene TRBJ2-7; 8 bases match TRBD2. V shed 3 bases and J 3 bases; nucleotides not matched to a gene: 4. The CDR3 is made up of 13 amino acids. Looked up from germline, CDR1 is DFQATT and CDR2 is SNEGSKA (reference sequence).

In the case of this clone: Other nucleotide sequences from this sample produce the same CDR3. V gene TRBV5-6 combines with J gene TRBJ2-7, with TRBD1 as a possible D gene (5 bases). This CDR3 spans 15 amino acids. Looked up from germline, CDR1 is SGHDT and CDR2 is YYEEEE. The V and J ends lost 4 bases and 3 bases respectively, with 17 bases between them. In DNA, the CDR3 is TGTGCCAGCAGCACCCTCAGGGAAATCAACTACGAGCAGTACGTC. It encodes CASSTLREINYEQYV.

The V gene is TRBV6-2 or TRBV6-3, the J gene TRBJ2-2; TRBD1 matches 8 bases. This CDR3 comprises 15 residues. Losses at the gene ends were 0 bases for V and 6 bases for J; bases not matched to a gene: 3. Germline V gives CDR1 MNHEY, CDR2 SVGEGT. This chain's CDR3 is CASSYSDREAGELFF. The CDR3 region has the DNA TGTGCCAGCAGTTACTCGGACAGGGAAGCCGGGGAGCTGTTTTTT.

In DNA form, the CDR3 reads TGTGCCAGCAGTATTGGAAGGCGGGGCTACGAGCAGTACGTC. Amino acid sequence: CASSIGRRGYEQYV. V gene TRBV6-2 or TRBV6-3 combines with J gene TRBJ2-7, with a weak D call TRBD2 (6 bases). There are 14 residues in the CDR3. Trimming pared 5 bases from V and 3 bases from J, leaving 14 bases between. Germline assignment: CDR1 MNHEY and CDR2 SVGEGT.

The V gene is TRBV18, the J gene TRBJ1-2; 9 bases fit TRBD1. The germline V gene has CDR1 KGHSH and CDR2 LQKENI. There are 16 residues in the CDR3. The V gene end was trimmed by 8 bases and the J gene end by 4 bases; junction bases not matched to a gene: 14. CDR3: CASLRDRAPKIYGYTF. The CDR3, as DNA: TGTGCCAGCCTCCGGGACAGGGCCCCAAAAATCTATGGCTACACCTTC.

CDR3 coding DNA: TGTGCCAGCAGTTTCGGGTCCGGCGCTGAAGCTTTCTTT. Translating gives CASSFGSGAEAFF. The rearrangement joins TRBV12-3 or TRBV12-4 to TRBJ1-1; D is uncertain. CDR3 size: 13 residues. V was shortened by 3 bases and J by 6 bases, with 11 bases between the two germline ends.

The CDR3 sequence is CASSYGGDYGYTF. The DNA for the CDR3 is TGTGCCAGCAGTTACGGGGGGGACTATGGCTACACCTTC. This chain joins TRBV6-5 and TRBJ1-2; perhaps TRBD1 as D (5 bases). Germline CDR1 is MNHEY and CDR2 is SVGAGI. The V end lost 2 bases, the J end lost 3 bases, and 7 bases lay between the germline ends. There are 13 residues in the CDR3.

The J gene is TRBJ2-7, the V gene TRBV27; 11 bases fit TRBD1. Germline CDR1 MNHEY, CDR2 SMNVEV (reference sequence). CDR3 length: 15 residues. Trimming took 5 bases from V and 6 from J; bases not matched to a gene: 9. CDR3 amino acids: CASSPSGTGGSEQYF. The CDR3 region has the DNA TGTGCCAGCAGTCCATCCGGGACAGGGGGTAGCGAGCAGTACTTC.

This clone was recorded once. The rearrangement links TRBV6-6 to TRBJ1-2; D is unclear. Germline V gene sequence: CDR1 MNHNY, CDR2 SVGAGI (reference sequence). The length of the CDR3 is 15 residues. V lost 0 bases and J 3 bases, leaving 11 bases between the germline ends. CDR3: CASSYSGLADYGYTF. The CDR3 coding sequence is TGTGCCAGCAGTTACTCAGGGTTAGCAGACTATGGCTACACCTTC.

CDR3 residues: CASGLTGSLSGNTIYF. CDR3 nucleotide sequence: TGTGCTAGTGGTTTGACGGGCAGTCTCTCTGGAAACACCATATATTTT. The rearrangement uses TRBV12-5 and TRBJ1-3; no firm D call. This CDR3 spans 16 amino acids. The V and J ends lost 2 bases and 0 bases respectively, with 11 bases between them. CDR1 is LGHNT and CDR2 is FRNRAP in the germline V gene. The complete variable domain, with remaining parts taken from reference TRBV12-5 and TRBJ1-3, reads DARVTQTPRHKVTEMGQEVTMRCQPILGHNTVFWYRQTMMQGLELLAYFRNRAPLDDSGMPKDRFSAEMPDATLATLKIQPSEPRDSAVYFCASGLTGSLSGNTIYFGEGSWLTVV.

This chain uses TRBV16 with TRBJ2-5; 9 bases are a match to TRBD1. J lost 5 bases, V lost 1 base, and 8 bases had no gene match. Germline values: CDR1 KGHSY, CDR2 FQNENV. The CDR3 spans 16 residues. CDR3 nucleotides: TGTGCCAGCAGCCAATTAGGACAGGGGAGTGTCGAGACCCAGTACTTC. Amino acid sequence: CASSQLGQGSVETQYF.

The rearrangement links TRBV21-1 to TRBJ2-3; the table names TRBD1, a call not compared with the DNA. TRBV21-1 is a pseudogene locus. The CDR3 consists of 18 residues. Here the CDR3 reads CASSTPKRTGGVADTQYF. The CDR3 nucleotides are TGTGCCAGCAGCACCCCTAAGAGGACAGGGGGCGTTGCCGATACGCAGTATTTT.

The gene calls are TRBV3-1 (or the pseudogene TRBV3-2) and TRBJ2-3, with D perhaps TRBD1 or TRBD2 (7 bases each). The CDR3 totals 15 residues. Trimming left V 4 bases short and J 0 bases short, with 11 bases between. Germline V gene data show CDR1 as LGHDT and CDR2 as YNNKEL (reference sequence). The CDR3 is CASSPGGESTDTQYF. The CDR3 bases are TGTGCCAGCAGCCCAGGGGGGGAGAGCACAGATACGCAGTATTTT.